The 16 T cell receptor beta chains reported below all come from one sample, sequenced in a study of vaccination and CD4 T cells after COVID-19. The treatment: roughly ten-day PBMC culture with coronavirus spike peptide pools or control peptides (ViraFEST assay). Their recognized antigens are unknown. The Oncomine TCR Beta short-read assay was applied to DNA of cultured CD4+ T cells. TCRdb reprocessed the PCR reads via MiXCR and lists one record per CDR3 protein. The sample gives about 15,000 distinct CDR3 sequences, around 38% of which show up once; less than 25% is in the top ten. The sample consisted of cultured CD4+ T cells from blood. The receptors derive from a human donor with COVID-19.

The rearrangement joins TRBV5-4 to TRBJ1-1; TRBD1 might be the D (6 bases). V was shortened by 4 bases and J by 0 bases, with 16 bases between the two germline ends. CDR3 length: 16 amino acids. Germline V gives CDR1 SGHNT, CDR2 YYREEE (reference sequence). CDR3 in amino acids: CASSPRTAIMNTEAFF. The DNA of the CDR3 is TGTGCCAGCAGCCCAAGGACAGCGATAATGAACACTGAAGCTTTCTTT.

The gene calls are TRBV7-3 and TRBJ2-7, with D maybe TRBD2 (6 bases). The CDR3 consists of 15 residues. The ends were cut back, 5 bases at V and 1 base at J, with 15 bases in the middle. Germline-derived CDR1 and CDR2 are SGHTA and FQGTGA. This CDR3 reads CASSTLPGTSYEQYF. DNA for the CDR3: TGTGCCAGCAGCACCTTACCCGGGACTTCCTACGAGCAGTACTTC.

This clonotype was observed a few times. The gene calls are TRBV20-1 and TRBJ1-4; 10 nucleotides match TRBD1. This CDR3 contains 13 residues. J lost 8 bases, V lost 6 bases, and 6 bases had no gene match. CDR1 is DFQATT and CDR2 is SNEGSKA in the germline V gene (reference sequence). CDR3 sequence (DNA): TGCAGTGCCCCGGGACAGGGGACCGAAAAACTGTTTTTT. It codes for CSAPGQGTEKLFF.

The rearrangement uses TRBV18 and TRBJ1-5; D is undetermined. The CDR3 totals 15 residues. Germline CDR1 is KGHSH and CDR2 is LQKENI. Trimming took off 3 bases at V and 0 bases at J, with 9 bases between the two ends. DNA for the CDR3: TGTGCCAGCTCACCTCTTCGGAATAGCAATCAGCCCCAGCATTTT. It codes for CASSPLRNSNQPQHF.

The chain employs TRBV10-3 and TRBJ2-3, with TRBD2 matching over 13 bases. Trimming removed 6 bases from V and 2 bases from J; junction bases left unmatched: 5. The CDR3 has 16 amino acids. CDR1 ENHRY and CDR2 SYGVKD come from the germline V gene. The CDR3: CAISGTSGVHTDTQYF. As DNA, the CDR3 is TGTGCCATCAGCGGGACTAGCGGGGTACACACAGATACGCAGTATTTT.

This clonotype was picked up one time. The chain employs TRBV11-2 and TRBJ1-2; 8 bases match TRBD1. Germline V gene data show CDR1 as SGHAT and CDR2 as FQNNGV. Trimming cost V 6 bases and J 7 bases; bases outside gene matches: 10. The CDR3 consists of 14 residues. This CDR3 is CASSLGGRGLGYTF. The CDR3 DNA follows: TGTGCCAGCAGTTTGGGGGGCAGGGGGCTTGGCTACACCTTC.

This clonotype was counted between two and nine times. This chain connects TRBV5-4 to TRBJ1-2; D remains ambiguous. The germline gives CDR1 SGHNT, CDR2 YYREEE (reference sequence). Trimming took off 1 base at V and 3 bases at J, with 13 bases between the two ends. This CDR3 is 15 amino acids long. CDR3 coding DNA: TGTGCCAGCAGCTTGCCCGGACGGTTGGACTATGGCTACACCTTC. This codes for CASSLPGRLDYGYTF.

The CDR3 reads CATSESGQSGVGPQHF. The CDR3 region has the DNA TGTGCCACCAGTGAATCGGGACAGAGCGGGGTAGGGCCCCAGCATTTT. The chain is built from TRBV24-1 and TRBJ1-5, with 7 bases that match TRBD1. The CDR3 consists of 16 residues. V dropped 4 bases and J dropped 9; count of bases not matched to a gene: 14. CDR1 is KGHDR and CDR2 is SFDVKD in the germline V gene.

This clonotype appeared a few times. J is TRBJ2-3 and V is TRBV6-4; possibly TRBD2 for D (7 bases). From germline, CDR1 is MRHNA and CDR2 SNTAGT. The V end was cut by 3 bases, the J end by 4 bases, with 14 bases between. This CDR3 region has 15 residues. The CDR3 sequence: CASSESGGRADTQYF. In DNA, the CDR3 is TGTGCCAGCAGTGAATCGGGGGGCCGGGCAGATACGCAGTATTTT.

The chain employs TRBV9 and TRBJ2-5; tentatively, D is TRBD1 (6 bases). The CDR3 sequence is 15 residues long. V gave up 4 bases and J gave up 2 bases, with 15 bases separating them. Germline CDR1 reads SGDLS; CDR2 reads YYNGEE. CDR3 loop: CASSTQTGPQETQYF. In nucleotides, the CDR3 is TGTGCCAGCAGCACACAGACAGGCCCGCAAGAGACCCAGTACTTC.

The CDR3 region has the DNA TGTGCCAGCAGCGTGGGACAGGCAAGCAATCAGCCCCAGCATTTT. It codes for CASSVGQASNQPQHF. V is TRBV2 and J is TRBJ1-5, with 8 nucleotides matching TRBD1. J was trimmed by 1 base and V by 6 bases; bases with no gene match: 5. Germline V gene data show CDR1 as SNHLY and CDR2 as FYNNEI. This CDR3 is 15 amino acids long.

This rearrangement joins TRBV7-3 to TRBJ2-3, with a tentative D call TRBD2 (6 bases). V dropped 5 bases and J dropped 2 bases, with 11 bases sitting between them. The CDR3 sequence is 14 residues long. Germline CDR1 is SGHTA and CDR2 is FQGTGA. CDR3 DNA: TGTGCCAGCAGCCCGGGACTCTTCACAGATACGCAGTATTTT. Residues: CASSPGLFTDTQYF.

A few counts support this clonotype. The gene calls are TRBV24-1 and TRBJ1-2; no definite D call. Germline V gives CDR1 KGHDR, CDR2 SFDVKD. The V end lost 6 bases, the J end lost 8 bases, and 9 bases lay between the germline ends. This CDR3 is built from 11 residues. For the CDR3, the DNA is TGTGCCACCAGTCCCTCGGGAGGCTACACCTTC. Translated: CATSPSGGYTF.

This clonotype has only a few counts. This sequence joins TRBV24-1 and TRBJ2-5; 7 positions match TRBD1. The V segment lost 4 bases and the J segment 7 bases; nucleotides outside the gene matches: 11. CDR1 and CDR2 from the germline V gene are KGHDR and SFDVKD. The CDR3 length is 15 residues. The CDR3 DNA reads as TGTGCCACCAGTGACAAGGGACAGACGGCGGGGACCCAGTACTTC. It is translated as CATSDKGQTAGTQYF.

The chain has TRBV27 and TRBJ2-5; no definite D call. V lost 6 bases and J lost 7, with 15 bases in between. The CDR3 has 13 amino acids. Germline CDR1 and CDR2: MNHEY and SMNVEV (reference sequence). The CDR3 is CASSLDVRGTQYF. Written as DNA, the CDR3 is TGTGCCAGCAGCCTGGACGTCCGAGGGACCCAGTACTTC.

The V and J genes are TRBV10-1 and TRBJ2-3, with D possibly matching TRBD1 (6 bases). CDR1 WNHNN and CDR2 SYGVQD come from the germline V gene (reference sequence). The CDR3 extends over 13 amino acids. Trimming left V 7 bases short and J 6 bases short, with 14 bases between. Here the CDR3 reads CASNNRVADTQYF. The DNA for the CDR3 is TGCGCCAGCAACAACAGGGTGGCGGATACGCAGTATTTT.